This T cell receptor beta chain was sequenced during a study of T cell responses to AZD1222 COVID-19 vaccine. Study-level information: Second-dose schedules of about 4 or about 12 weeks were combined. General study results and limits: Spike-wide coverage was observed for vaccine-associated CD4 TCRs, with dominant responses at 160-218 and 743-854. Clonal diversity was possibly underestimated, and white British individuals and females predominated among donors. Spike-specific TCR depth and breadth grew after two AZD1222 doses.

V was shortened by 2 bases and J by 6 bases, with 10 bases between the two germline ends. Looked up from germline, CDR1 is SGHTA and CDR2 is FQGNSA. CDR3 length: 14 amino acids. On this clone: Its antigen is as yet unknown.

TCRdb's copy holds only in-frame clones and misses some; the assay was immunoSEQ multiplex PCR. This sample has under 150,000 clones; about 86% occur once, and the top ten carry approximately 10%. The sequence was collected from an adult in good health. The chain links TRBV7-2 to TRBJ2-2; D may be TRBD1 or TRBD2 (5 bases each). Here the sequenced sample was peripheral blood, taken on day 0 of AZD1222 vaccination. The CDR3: CASSLSGTAGELFF. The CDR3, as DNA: TGTGCCAGCAGCTTATCAGGGACCGCCGGGGAGCTGTTTTTT.